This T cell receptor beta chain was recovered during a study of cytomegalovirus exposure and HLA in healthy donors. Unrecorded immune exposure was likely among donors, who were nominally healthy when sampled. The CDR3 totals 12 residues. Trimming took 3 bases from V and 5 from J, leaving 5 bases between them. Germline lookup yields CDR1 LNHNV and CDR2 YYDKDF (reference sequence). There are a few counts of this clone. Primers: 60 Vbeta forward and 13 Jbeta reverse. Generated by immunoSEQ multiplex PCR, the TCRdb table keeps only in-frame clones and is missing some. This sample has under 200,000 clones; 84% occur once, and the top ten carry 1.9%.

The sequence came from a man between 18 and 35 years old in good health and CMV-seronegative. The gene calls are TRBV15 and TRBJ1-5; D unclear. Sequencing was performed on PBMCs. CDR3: CATSSPDQPQHF. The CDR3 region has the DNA TGTGCCACCAGCAGTCCGGATCAGCCCCAGCATTTT.